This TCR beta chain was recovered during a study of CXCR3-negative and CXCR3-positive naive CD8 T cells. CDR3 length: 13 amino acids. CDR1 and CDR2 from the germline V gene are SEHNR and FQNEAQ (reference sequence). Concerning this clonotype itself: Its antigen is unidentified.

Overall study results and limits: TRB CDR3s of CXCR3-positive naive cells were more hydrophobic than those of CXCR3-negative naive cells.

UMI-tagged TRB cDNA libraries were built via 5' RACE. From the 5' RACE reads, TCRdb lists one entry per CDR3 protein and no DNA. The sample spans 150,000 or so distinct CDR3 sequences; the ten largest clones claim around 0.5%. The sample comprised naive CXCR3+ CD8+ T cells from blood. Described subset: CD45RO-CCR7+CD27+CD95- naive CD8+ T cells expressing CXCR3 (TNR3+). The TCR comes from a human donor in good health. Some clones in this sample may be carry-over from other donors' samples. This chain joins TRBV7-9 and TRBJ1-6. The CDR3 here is CASSLAGDSPLHF.